These 20 T cell receptor beta chains originate from one sample sequenced in a study of shared clonotypes between healthy human individuals. Sequenced by immunoSEQ multiplex PCR; TCRdb stores in-frame clones only, minus some. Here the sample spans 2 million to 2.5 million clones, 80% to 95% being singletons. Sequencing was done on a sample of naive CD4+ T cells from PBMCs. This sample's subset: CD45RA+ positively selected. Receptors were obtained from a man younger than 35 in good health. Some clones in this sample may be carry-over from other donors' samples.

The rearrangement uses TRBV11-3 and TRBJ2-5; no reliable D call. Germline CDR1 SGHNT, CDR2 YENEEA. The V gene lost 5 bases and the J gene lost 2 bases, with 9 bases spanning the gap. This CDR3 has 13 amino acids. The CDR3, as DNA: TGTGCCAGCAGCCGGGCAGGACAAGAGACCCAGTACTTC. Its translation is CASSRAGQETQYF. Together with reference TRBV11-3 and TRBJ2-5, the CDR3 gives the full variable domain: EAGVVQSPRYKIIEKKQPVAFWCNPISGHNTLYWYLQNLGQGPELLIRYENEEAVDDSQLPKDRFSAERLKGVDSTLKIQPAELGDSAVYLCASSRAGQETQYFGPGTRLLVL.

The V gene is TRBV7-6, the J gene TRBJ2-3; a possible D gene is TRBD2 (5 bases). V lost 1 base and J 5 bases, leaving 10 bases between the germline ends. From germline, CDR1 is SGHVS and CDR2 FNYEAQ. The CDR3 is 14 amino acids. Here the CDR3 reads CASSLGPSLDTQYF. The CDR3 DNA sequence: TGTGCCAGCAGCTTAGGTCCTAGCTTAGATACGCAGTATTTT.

The V call is TRBV6-4, the J call TRBJ1-5; D might be TRBD1 (5 bases). The CDR3 totals 14 residues. V was cut by 0 bases and J by 4 bases, with 7 bases left in between. Germline lookup yields CDR1 MRHNA and CDR2 SNTAGT. The CDR3 loop reads CASSDSAGNQPQHF. CDR3 nucleotides: TGTGCCAGCAGTGACTCGGCAGGGAATCAGCCCCAGCATTTT.

Notes on this clone: Different DNA sequences within this sample yield the same CDR3. The chain carries TRBV5-1 and TRBJ2-1, with 8 bases matching TRBD2. This CDR3 is 15 amino acids long. Looked up from germline, CDR1 is SGHRS and CDR2 is YFSETQ. V was pared by 2 bases and J by 7 bases, with 8 bases of the junction left unmatched. CDR3 region: CASSFLAGSGNEQFF. As DNA, the CDR3 is TGCGCCAGCAGCTTCCTAGCGGGTTCGGGTAATGAGCAGTTCTTC.

About this clone: This specimen includes other DNA sequences encoding the same CDR3. The chain combines TRBV9 with TRBJ2-3; no clear D gene. The CDR3 covers 12 residues. In germline, CDR1 is SGDLS, CDR2 YYNGEE. The germline V and J ends were trimmed by 4 bases and 0 bases, with 3 bases remaining between them. Here the CDR3 reads CASSQSTDTQYF. The CDR3 nucleotides read TGTGCCAGCAGCCAGAGCACAGATACGCAGTATTTT.

The V gene is TRBV10-3, the J gene TRBJ2-3, with 11 nucleotides matching TRBD2. This CDR3 is 14 amino acids long. CDR1 is ENHRY and CDR2 is SYGVKD in the germline V gene. V shed 10 bases, J shed 3 bases, and the junction held 6 bases outside the gene matches. DNA for the CDR3: TGTGCCACCCGACTAGCGGGATATACAGATACGCAGTATTTT. Protein: CATRLAGYTDTQYF.

As for this clone: Other DNA sequences within the sample encode an identical CDR3. V is TRBV5-1 and J is TRBJ1-5, with 7 nucleotides matching TRBD1. Germline values: CDR1 SGHRS, CDR2 YFSETQ. Losses at the gene ends were 0 bases for V and 7 bases for J; bases not matched to a gene: 4. The length of the CDR3 is 14 residues. As DNA, the CDR3 is TGCGCCAGCAGCTTGGTAGGGGGCGGACAGCCCCAGCATTTT. Protein product: CASSLVGGGQPQHF.

The CDR3 region is CASSGGTVNTEAFF. In DNA form, the CDR3 reads TGTGCCAGCAGCGGCGGGACAGTGAACACTGAAGCTTTCTTT. The genes are TRBV9 and TRBJ1-1; 7 bases are shared with TRBD1. This CDR3 has 14 amino acids. The germline V gene has CDR1 SGDLS and CDR2 YYNGEE. Germline trimming cut 3 bases from V and 0 bases from J; bases unmatched to any gene: 2.

The CDR3 sequence: CATSRAGYTSGKYEQYF. CDR3 DNA: TGTGCCACCAGCAGAGCCGGTTACACTAGCGGGAAATACGAGCAGTACTTC. The rearrangement joins TRBV15 to TRBJ2-7; 10 bases align to TRBD2. The CDR3 consists of 17 residues. V shed 1 base, J shed 4 bases, and the junction held 10 bases outside the gene matches. Looked up from germline, CDR1 is LNHNV and CDR2 is YYDKDF (reference sequence).

CDR3 nucleotides: TGTGCCAGCAGCTTGCGTCGGACCACTGGCACAGATACGCAGTATTTT. The encoded protein is CASSLRRTTGTDTQYF. The chain carries TRBV5-8 and TRBJ2-3; the D is unclear. Trimming removed 1 base at V and 1 base at J, with 13 bases between. CDR1 is SGHTS, CDR2 YDEGEE, per germline. This CDR3 has 16 residues.

This clone was detected only once. The rearrangement uses TRBV28 and TRBJ2-7, with D possibly being TRBD1 (6 bases). The CDR3 has 14 amino acids. Trimming removed 10 bases at V and 0 bases at J, with 16 bases between. Germline CDR1 is MDHEN and CDR2 is SYDVKM. CDR3 bases: TGTGCCATCAACGGACAGTCTTTCTCCTACGAGCAGTACTTC. As protein: CAINGQSFSYEQYF.

To note about this clone: The same CDR3 can be traced to other DNA sequences in this sample. The chain links TRBV14 to TRBJ1-5; D not resolved. V lost 1 base to trimming and J lost 4 bases, with 2 bases between them. This CDR3 region has 12 residues. Per germline, CDR1 SGHDN and CDR2 FVKESK. The CDR3 DNA reads TGTGCCAGCAGCCAAGCAAATCAGCCCCAGCATTTT. It is translated as CASSQANQPQHF.

Here the CDR3 reads CASSNRQGVNTEAFF. DNA of the CDR3: TGTGCCAGCAGTAATAGACAGGGCGTGAACACTGAAGCTTTCTTT. The chain carries TRBV6-1 and TRBJ1-1; 7 bases map to TRBD1. V shed 5 bases, J shed 0 bases, and the junction held 6 bases outside the gene matches. The CDR3 has 15 residues. Germline-derived CDR1 and CDR2 are MNHNS and SASEGT.

J is TRBJ2-2 and V is TRBV6-6; D not resolved. V lost 2 bases to trimming and J lost 6 bases, with 16 bases between them. The V gene's germline CDR1 is MNHNY and CDR2 SVGAGI (reference sequence). The CDR3 runs to 16 residues. The CDR3 spells CASSYPFTFSPGELFF. The CDR3 bases are TGTGCCAGCAGTTACCCTTTTACCTTTAGCCCCGGGGAGCTGTTTTTT.

The gene calls are TRBV7-2 and TRBJ2-5; TRBD2 matches 11 bases. CDR1 SGHTA and CDR2 FQGNSA come from the germline V gene. V gave up 5 bases and J gave up 11 bases; unmatched junction bases: 10. This CDR3 contains 14 residues. In DNA, the CDR3 is TGTGCCAGCAGCATTAGCGGGAGGGCTGAGGAGCAGTACTTC. Encoded protein: CASSISGRAEEQYF.

J is TRBJ2-7 and V is TRBV5-1; tentatively, D is TRBD2 (6 bases). The length of the CDR3 is 15 residues. Germline CDR1 is SGHRS and CDR2 is YFSETQ. Trimming pared 3 bases from V and 4 bases from J, leaving 17 bases between. The CDR3 DNA follows: TGCGCCAGCAGCTCCCGGGAGACAAGTTATTACGAGCAGTACTTC. It encodes CASSSRETSYYEQYF. Variable domain in full (rest from reference TRBV5-1 and TRBJ2-7): KAGVTQTPRYLIKTRGQQVTLSCSPISGHRSVSWYQQTPGQGLQFLFEYFSETQRNKGNFPGRFSGRQFSNSRSEMNVSTLELGDSALYLCASSSRETSYYEQYFGPGTRLTVT.

The chain uses TRBV2 and TRBJ2-5; 13 positions agree with TRBD2. Losses at the gene ends were 4 bases for V and 2 bases for J; bases not matched to a gene: 7. This CDR3 is built from 17 residues. The V gene's germline CDR1 is SNHLY and CDR2 FYNNEI. The CDR3: CASSGPGLAGFQETQYF. The CDR3 bases are TGTGCCAGCAGTGGACCGGGACTAGCGGGATTTCAAGAGACCCAGTACTTC.

This chain connects TRBV19 to TRBJ2-5; D is undetermined. This CDR3 comprises 12 residues. Germline V gene sequence: CDR1 LNHDA, CDR2 SQIVND (reference sequence). V lost 7 bases to trimming and J lost 5 bases, with 11 bases between them. The CDR3 loop is CASTGSGETQYF. For the CDR3, the DNA is TGTGCCAGTACCGGGTCTGGGGAGACCCAGTACTTC.

The chain employs TRBV19 and TRBJ1-2, with TRBD1 as a possible D gene (6 bases). This CDR3 comprises 16 residues. Trimming left V 4 bases short and J 5 bases short, with 20 bases between. Germline V gene data show CDR1 as LNHDA and CDR2 as SQIVND (reference sequence). CDR3 sequence (DNA): TGTGCCAGTAGTACTAACCAACAGGGAAGAGGGTATGGCTACACCTTC. This codes for CASSTNQQGRGYGYTF.

The rearrangement links TRBV19 to TRBJ2-7, with D tentatively TRBD1 (6 bases). Germline V lookup: CDR1 LNHDA, CDR2 SQIVND (reference sequence). The CDR3 has 16 amino acids. Trimming took off 1 base at V and 5 bases at J, with 18 bases between the two ends. The CDR3 region is CASSIGIARGVDEQYF. The CDR3 nucleotides read TGTGCCAGTAGTATAGGAATCGCCAGGGGCGTGGACGAGCAGTACTTC.